The clone carrying this T cell receptor beta chain was seen a handful of times. Sequencing used immunoSEQ multiplex PCR; TCRdb keeps in-frame clones, though not all of them. Counted here are hundreds of thousands of clones, approximately 80% occurring once; the ten biggest clones make up more than 25%. V dropped 5 bases and J dropped 4; count of bases not matched to a gene: 6. The CDR3 runs 14 residues. CDR1 and CDR2 (germline): SGHTA, FQGNSA. The data derive from a study of blood T cell repertoires in COVID-19. The V call is TRBV7-2, the J call TRBJ1-2, with TRBD1 matching over 8 bases. The TCR sequence derives from a man aged 35-49 years with acute or convalescent COVID-19. Sequencing was carried out using peripheral blood. The CDR3 bases are TGTGCCAGCAGCACTGCAGGGGGCGTCTATGGCTACACCTTC. Its translation: CASSTAGGVYGYTF.